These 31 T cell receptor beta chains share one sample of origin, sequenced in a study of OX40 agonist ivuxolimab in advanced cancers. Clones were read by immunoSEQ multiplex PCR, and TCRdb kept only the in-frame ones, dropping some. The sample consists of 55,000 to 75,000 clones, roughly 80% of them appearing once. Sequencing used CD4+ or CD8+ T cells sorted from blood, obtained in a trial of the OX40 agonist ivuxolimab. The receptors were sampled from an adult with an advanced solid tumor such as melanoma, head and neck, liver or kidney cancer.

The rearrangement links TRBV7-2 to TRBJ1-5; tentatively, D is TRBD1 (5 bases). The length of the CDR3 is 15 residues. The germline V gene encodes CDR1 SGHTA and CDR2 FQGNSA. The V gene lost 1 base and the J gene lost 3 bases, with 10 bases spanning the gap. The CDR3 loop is CASSLGGRDNQPQHF. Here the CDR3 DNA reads TGTGCCAGCAGCTTAGGGGGCAGGGACAATCAGCCCCAGCATTTT.

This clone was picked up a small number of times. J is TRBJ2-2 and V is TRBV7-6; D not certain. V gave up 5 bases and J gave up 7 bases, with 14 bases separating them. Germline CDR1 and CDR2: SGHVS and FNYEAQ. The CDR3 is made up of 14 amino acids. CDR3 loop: CASSLPNIGGELFF. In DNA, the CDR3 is TGTGCCAGCAGCCTTCCCAACATAGGCGGGGAGCTGTTTTTT.

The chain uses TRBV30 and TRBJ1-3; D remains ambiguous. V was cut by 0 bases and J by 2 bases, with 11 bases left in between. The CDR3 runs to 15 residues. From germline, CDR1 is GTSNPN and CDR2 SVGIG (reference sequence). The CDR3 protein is CAWSVLSQAGNTIYF. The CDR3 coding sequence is TGTGCCTGGAGTGTATTGTCCCAAGCTGGAAACACCATATATTTT.

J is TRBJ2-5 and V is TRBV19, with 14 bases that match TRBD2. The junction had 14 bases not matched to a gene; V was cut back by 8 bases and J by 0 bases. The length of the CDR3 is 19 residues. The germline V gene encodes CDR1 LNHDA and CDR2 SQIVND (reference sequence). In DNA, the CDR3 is TGTGCCAGTTCCTATGGACCGGGACTAGCGGGAGATAACCAAGAGACCCAGTACTTC. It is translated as CASSYGPGLAGDNQETQYF.

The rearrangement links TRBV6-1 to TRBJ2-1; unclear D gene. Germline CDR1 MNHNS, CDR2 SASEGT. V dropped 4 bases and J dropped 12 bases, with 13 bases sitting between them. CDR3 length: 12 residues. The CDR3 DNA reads TGTGCCAGCAGTGGTGTAGAATATGGGCAGTTCTTC. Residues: CASSGVEYGQFF.

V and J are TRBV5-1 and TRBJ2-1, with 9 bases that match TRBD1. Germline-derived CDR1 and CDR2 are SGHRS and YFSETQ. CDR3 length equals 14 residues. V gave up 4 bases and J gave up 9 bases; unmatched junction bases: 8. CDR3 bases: TGCGCCAGCAGCGGGGGGACAGGGAGGCTTGAGCAGTTCTTC. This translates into CASSGGTGRLEQFF.

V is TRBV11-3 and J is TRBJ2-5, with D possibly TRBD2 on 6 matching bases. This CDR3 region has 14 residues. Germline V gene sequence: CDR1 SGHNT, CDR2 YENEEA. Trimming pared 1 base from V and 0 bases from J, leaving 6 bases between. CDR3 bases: TGTGCCAGCAGCTTAGGCGGGGACCAAGAGACCCAGTACTTC. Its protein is CASSLGGDQETQYF.

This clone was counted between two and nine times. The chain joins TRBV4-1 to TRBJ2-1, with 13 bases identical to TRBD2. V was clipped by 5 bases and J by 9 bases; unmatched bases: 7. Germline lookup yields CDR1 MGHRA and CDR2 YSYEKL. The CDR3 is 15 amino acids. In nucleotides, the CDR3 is TGCGCCAGCAGCTACGGGACTAGCGGGAATAGTGAGCAGTTCTTC. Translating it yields CASSYGTSGNSEQFF.

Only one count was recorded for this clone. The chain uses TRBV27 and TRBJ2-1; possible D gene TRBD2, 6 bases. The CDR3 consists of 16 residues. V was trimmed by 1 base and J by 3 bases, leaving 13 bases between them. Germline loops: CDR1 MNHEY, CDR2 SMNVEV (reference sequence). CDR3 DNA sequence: TGTGCCAGCAGTTTATACCGGGGGATATACTACAATGAGCAGTTCTTC. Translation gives CASSLYRGIYYNEQFF.

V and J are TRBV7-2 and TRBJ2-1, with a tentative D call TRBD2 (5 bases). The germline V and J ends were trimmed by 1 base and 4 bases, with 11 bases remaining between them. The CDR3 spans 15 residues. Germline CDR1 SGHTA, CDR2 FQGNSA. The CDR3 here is CASSLVGAPYNEQFF. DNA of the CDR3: TGTGCCAGCAGCTTAGTGGGAGCCCCTTACAATGAGCAGTTCTTC.

The CDR3 spells CASNMMAGGEEQYF. For the CDR3, the DNA is TGTGCCAGTAATATGATGGCAGGGGGCGAGGAGCAGTACTTC. The chain recombines TRBV19 with TRBJ2-7, with 8 positions matching TRBD1. The CDR3 spans 14 residues. V shed 7 bases and J 7 bases; nucleotides not matched to a gene: 12. Germline V lookup: CDR1 LNHDA, CDR2 SQIVND (reference sequence). The full variable domain, rest sourced from reference TRBV19 and TRBJ2-7, is DGGITQSPKYLFRKEGQNVTLSCEQNLNHDAMYWYRQDPGQGLRLIYYSQIVNDFQKGDIAEGYSVSREKKESFPLTVTSAQKNPTAFYLCASNMMAGGEEQYFGPGTRLTVT.

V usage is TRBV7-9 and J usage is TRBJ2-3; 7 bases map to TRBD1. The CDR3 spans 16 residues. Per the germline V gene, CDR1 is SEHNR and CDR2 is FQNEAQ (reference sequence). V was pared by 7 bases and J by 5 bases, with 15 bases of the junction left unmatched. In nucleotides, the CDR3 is TGTGCCAGCACCCCTTACTTAGGGGGCGCAGGAGATACGCAGTATTTT. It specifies CASTPYLGGAGDTQYF.

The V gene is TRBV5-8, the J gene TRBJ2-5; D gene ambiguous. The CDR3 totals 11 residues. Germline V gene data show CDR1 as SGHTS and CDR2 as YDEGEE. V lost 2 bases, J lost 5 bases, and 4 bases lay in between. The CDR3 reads CASSLVETQYF. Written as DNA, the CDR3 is TGTGCCAGCAGCTTAGTGGAGACCCAGTACTTC.

DNA of the CDR3: TGCAGTGCTAGCGCTCCCACTGAGCAGTTCTTC. This sequence encodes CSASAPTEQFF. V and J are TRBV20-1 and TRBJ2-1; no reliable D call. This CDR3 contains 11 residues. Trimming left V 3 bases short and J 9 bases short, with 9 bases between. Germline values: CDR1 DFQATT, CDR2 SNEGSKA (reference sequence).

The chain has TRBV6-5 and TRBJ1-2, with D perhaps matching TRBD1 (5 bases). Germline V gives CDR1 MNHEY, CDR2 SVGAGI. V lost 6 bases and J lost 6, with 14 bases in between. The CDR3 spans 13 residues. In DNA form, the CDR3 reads TGTGCCAGCAGAGGGACTATGGCGAATGGCTACACCTTC. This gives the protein CASRGTMANGYTF.

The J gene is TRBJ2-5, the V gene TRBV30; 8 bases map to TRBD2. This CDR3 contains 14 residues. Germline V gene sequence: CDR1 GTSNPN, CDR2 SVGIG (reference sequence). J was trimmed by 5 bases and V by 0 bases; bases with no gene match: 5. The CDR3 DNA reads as TGTGCCTGGAGTGTCGGACTAGCCCTGGAGACCCAGTACTTC. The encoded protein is CAWSVGLALETQYF. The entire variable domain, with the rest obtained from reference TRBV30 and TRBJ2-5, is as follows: SQTIHQWPATLVQPVGSPLSLECTVEGTSNPNLYWYRQAAGRGLQLLFYSVGIGQISSEVPQNLSASRPQDRQFILSSKKLLLSDSGFYLCAWSVGLALETQYFGPGTRLLVL.

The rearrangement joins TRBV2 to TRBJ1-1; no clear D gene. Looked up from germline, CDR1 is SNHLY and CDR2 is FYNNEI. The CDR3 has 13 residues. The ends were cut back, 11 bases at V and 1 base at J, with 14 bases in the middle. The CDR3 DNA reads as TGTGCCGGTGTTTTTGTGCGGAACACTGAAGCTTTCTTT. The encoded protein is CAGVFVRNTEAFF.

As DNA, the CDR3 is TGTGCCAGCTCCCCGGGCAGGTCCAGCTATGGCTACACCTTC. It is translated as CASSPGRSSYGYTF. The V and J genes are TRBV5-6 and TRBJ1-2, with D unclear. Germline lookup yields CDR1 SGHDT and CDR2 YYEEEE. The CDR3 loop spans 14 amino acids. The germline V and J ends were trimmed by 7 bases and 4 bases, with 17 bases remaining between them.

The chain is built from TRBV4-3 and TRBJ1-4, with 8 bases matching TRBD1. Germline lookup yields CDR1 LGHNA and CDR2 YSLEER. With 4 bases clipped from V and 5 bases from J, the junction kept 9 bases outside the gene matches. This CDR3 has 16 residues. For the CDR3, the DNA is TGCGCCAGCAGCCCCAATCGACAGGGGCAAAATGAAAAACTGTTTTTT. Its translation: CASSPNRQGQNEKLFF.

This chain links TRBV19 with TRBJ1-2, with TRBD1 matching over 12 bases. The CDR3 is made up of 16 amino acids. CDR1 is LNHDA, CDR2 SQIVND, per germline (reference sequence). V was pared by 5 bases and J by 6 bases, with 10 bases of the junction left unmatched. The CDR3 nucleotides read TGTGCCAGTAGTCCACAGGGGACAGGGGGCGTGGATGGCTACACCTTC. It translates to CASSPQGTGGVDGYTF.

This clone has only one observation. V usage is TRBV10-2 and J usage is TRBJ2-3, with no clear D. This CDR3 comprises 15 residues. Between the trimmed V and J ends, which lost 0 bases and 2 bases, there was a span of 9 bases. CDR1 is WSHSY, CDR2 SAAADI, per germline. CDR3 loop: CASSESRTITDTQYF. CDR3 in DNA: TGCGCCAGCAGTGAGTCTAGGACCATCACAGATACGCAGTATTTT.

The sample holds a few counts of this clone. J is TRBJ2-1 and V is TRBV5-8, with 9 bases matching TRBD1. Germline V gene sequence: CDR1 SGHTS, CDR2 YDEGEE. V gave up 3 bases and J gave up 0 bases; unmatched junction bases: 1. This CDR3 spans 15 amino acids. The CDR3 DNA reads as TGTGCCAGCAGCTCACAGGGGGCCTCCTACAATGAGCAGTTCTTC. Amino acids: CASSSQGASYNEQFF. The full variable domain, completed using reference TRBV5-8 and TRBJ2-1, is EAGVTQSPTHLIKTRGQQATLRCSPISGHTSVYWYQQALGLGLQFLLWYDEGEERNRGNFPPRFSGRQFPNYSSELNVNALELEDSALYLCASSSQGASYNEQFFGPGTRLTVL.

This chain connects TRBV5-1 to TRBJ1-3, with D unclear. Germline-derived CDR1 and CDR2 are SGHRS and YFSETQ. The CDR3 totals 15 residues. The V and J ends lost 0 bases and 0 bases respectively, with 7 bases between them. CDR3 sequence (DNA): TGCGCCAGCAGCTTGGTCCCCGTCTCTGGAAACACCATATATTTT. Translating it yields CASSLVPVSGNTIYF.

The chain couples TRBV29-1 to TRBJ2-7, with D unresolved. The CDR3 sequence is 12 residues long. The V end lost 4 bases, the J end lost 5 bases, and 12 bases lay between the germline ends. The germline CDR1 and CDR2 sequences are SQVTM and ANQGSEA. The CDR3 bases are TGCAGCGTTGTTCGGAACAACAACGAGCAGTACTTC. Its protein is CSVVRNNNEQYF.

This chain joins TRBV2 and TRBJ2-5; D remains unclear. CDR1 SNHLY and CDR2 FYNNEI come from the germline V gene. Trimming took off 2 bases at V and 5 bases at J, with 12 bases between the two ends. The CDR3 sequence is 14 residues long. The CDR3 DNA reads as TGTGCCAGCAGTGAAAATAGGGATTCGGAGACCCAGTACTTC. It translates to CASSENRDSETQYF.

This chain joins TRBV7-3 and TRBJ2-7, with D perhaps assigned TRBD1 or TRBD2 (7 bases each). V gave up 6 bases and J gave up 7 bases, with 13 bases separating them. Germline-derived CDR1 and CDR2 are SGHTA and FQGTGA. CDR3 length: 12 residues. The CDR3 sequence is CASSPGGAEQYF. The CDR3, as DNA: TGTGCCAGCAGTCCAGGGGGGGCGGAGCAGTACTTC.

The CDR3 DNA reads as TGTGCCAGCAGATCAGGGAGGGAAGAGCAGTACTTC. This translates into CASRSGREEQYF. This rearrangement joins TRBV6-6 to TRBJ2-5; 7 bases align to TRBD2. Trimming cost V 6 bases and J 11 bases; bases outside gene matches: 9. The CDR3 is 12 amino acids. Germline CDR1 is MNHNY and CDR2 is SVGAGI (reference sequence).

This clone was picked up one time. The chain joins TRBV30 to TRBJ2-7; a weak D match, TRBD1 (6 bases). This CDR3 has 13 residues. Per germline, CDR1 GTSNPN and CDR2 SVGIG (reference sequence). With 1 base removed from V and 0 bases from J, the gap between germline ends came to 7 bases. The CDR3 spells CAWSGDNSYEQYF. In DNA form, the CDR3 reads TGTGCCTGGAGTGGGGACAACTCCTACGAGCAGTACTTC.

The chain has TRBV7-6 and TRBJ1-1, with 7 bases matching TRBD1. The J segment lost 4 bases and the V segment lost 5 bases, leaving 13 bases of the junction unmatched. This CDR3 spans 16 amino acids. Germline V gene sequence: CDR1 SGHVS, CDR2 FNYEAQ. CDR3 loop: CASSLPGTGAATEAFF. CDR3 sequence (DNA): TGTGCCAGCAGCCTCCCCGGAACAGGGGCGGCCACTGAAGCTTTCTTT.

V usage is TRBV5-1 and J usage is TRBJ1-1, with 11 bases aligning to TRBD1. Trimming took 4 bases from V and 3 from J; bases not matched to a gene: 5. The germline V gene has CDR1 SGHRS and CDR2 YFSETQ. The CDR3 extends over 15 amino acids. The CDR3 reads CASSGRGQGDTEAFF. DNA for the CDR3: TGCGCCAGCAGCGGAAGGGGACAGGGGGACACTGAAGCTTTCTTT.

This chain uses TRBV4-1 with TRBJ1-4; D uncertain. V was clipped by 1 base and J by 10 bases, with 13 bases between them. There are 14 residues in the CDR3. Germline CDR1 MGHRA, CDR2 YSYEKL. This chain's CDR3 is CASSQGTGLGKLFF. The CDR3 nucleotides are TGCGCCAGCAGCCAAGGGACCGGGTTGGGAAAACTGTTTTTT.